Presented here are 29 T cell receptor beta chains from one specimen sequenced in a study of CD8 T cells in ankylosing spondylitis. These receptors lack a known antigen. Study-wide points: Seemingly characteristic of ankylosing spondylitis blood was a TCR beta motif consisting of several highly homologous variants.

Each CDR3 protein is one row after TCRdb ran MiXCR on the 5' RACE reads. Found here are some 840,000 distinct CDR3 sequences, 12% of them singletons; the top ten hold around 0.51%. Sequenced sample: blood, either unsorted or a sorted T cell fraction (not recorded which). Receptor source: a male donor with ankylosing spondylitis.

The rearrangement uses TRBV7-6 and TRBJ2-7, with D perhaps given as TRBD1 or TRBD2 (5 bases each). V lost 2 bases and J lost 2, with 13 bases in between. This CDR3 contains 15 residues. Looked up from germline, CDR1 is SGHVS and CDR2 is FNYEAQ. The DNA for the CDR3 is TGTGCCAGCAGCTTAACATCCGGGGCCCCCTACGAGCAGTACTTC. Amino acids: CASSLTSGAPYEQYF.

CDR3 sequence (DNA): TGCGCCAGCAGTGGGGACCTGAGGACCGGGGAGCTGTTTTTT. Its protein product is CASSGDLRTGELFF. V usage is TRBV10-1 and J usage is TRBJ2-2; D assignment may be TRBD1 or TRBD2 (5 bases each). Trimming left V 4 bases short and J 5 bases short, with 11 bases between. This CDR3 spans 14 amino acids. Germline-derived CDR1 and CDR2 are WNHNN and SYGVQD (reference sequence).

This chain joins TRBV12-2 and TRBJ2-2; the table's D call, TRBD1, has no DNA check behind it. TRBV12-2 is noted as a pseudogene. CDR3 size: 20 residues. CDR3 coding DNA: TGTGCAAGTCGCTTAGGGGCAGGGGGCAATCGGTTTTTAATGCCCGGGGAGCTGTTTTTT. It encodes CASRLGAGGNRFLMPGELFF.

The chain couples TRBV6-4 to TRBJ2-3; 7 nucleotides line up with TRBD2. The germline V gene has CDR1 MRHNA and CDR2 SNTAGT. The CDR3 extends over 15 amino acids. The V segment lost 2 bases and the J segment 3 bases; nucleotides outside the gene matches: 5. The CDR3 loop reads CASSDPGLPTDTQYF. DNA for the CDR3: TGTGCCAGCAGTGACCCGGGACTACCTACAGATACGCAGTATTTT.

This clonotype was seen more than once but under ten times. The rearrangement links TRBV20-1 to TRBJ2-7; D possibly corresponds to TRBD2 (5 bases). Trimming stripped 4 bases from V and 12 bases from J, with 22 bases between. This CDR3 contains 13 residues. Germline loops: CDR1 DFQATT, CDR2 SNEGSKA (reference sequence). CDR3 loop: CSANPDFPIRTYF. The DNA of the CDR3 is TGCAGTGCTAATCCGGACTTCCCAATACGAACGTACTTC.

The chain carries TRBV18 and TRBJ1-2; D unclear. Deletions cut 2 bases from V and 6 bases from J, with 7 bases between. Germline V gives CDR1 KGHSH, CDR2 LQKENI. The CDR3 has 12 amino acids. The CDR3 nucleotides are TGTGCCAGCTCACCAAGCATGGATGGCTACACCTTC. Translated, it gives CASSPSMDGYTF.

The rearrangement uses TRBV5-1 and TRBJ2-3; 7 bases fit TRBD2. This CDR3 is built from 17 residues. Germline CDR1 is SGHRS and CDR2 is YFSETQ. V lost 1 base and J lost 0; bases outside the gene matches: 8. The CDR3: CASSLFVSGGSTDTQYF. The CDR3 DNA sequence: TGCGCCAGCAGCTTGTTTGTGTCGGGAGGAAGCACAGATACGCAGTATTTT.

The chain uses TRBV7-9 and TRBJ2-5; D uncertain. The CDR3 consists of 11 residues. The V and J ends lost 5 bases and 9 bases respectively, with 10 bases between them. The germline V gene encodes CDR1 SEHNR and CDR2 FQNEAQ (reference sequence). Written as DNA, the CDR3 is TGTGCCAGCAGCCCAGTTTTGGCCCAGTACTTC. It yields the protein CASSPVLAQYF.

The V call is TRBV5-1, the J call TRBJ1-3, with a weak D call TRBD1 (5 bases). The CDR3 contains 15 residues. V lost 0 bases and J lost 4, with 11 bases in between. Germline CDR1 SGHRS, CDR2 YFSETQ. The CDR3 nucleotides read TGCGCCAGCAGCTTGGTCGGGGCCGCCGGAAACACCATATATTTT. Protein product: CASSLVGAAGNTIYF.

This clonotype was observed a handful of times. The rearrangement uses TRBV7-8 and TRBJ2-5; a weak D match, TRBD1 (5 bases). CDR3 length: 14 residues. Germline CDR1 and CDR2: SGHVS and FQNEAQ. V gave up 0 bases and J gave up 7 bases, with 12 bases separating them. The CDR3 bases are TGTGCCAGCAGCTTAGCGCTAACCACAGGGACCCAGTACTTC. It translates to CASSLALTTGTQYF. The variable domain in full, with the rest retrieved from reference TRBV7-8 and TRBJ2-5, is GAGVSQSPRYKVAKRGQDVALRCDPISGHVSLFWYQQALGQGPEFLTYFQNEAQLDKSGLPSDRFFAERPEGSVSTLKIQRTQQEDSAVYLCASSLALTTGTQYFGPGTRLLVL.

This clonotype was observed at least ten times. This rearrangement joins TRBV20-1 to TRBJ2-7; D ambiguous. The germline V and J ends were trimmed by 5 bases and 1 base, with 12 bases remaining between them. The CDR3 runs 13 residues. Germline assignment: CDR1 DFQATT and CDR2 SNEGSKA (reference sequence). The CDR3 nucleotides read TGCAGTGCTCGACCCCGACCGTCCTACGAGCAGTACTTC. Amino acids: CSARPRPSYEQYF.

The rearrangement uses TRBV11-3 and TRBJ2-1; D remains unclear. The CDR3 runs to 16 residues. V was shortened by 5 bases and J by 0 bases, with 14 bases between the two germline ends. CDR1 and CDR2 (germline): SGHNT, YENEEA. The CDR3 region is CASSRYGHNSYNEQFF. CDR3 in DNA: TGTGCCAGCAGCAGGTATGGCCATAACTCCTACAATGAGCAGTTCTTC.

The chain carries TRBV14 and TRBJ2-1; 7 bases map to TRBD1. The CDR3 is made up of 14 amino acids. V lost 4 bases and J lost 10; bases outside the gene matches: 10. Germline V gene lookup returns CDR1 SGHDN and CDR2 FVKESK. The CDR3 spells CASSPRKGAGEQFF. CDR3 sequence (DNA): TGTGCCAGCAGCCCCAGGAAGGGGGCTGGGGAGCAGTTCTTC.

V gene TRBV5-1 combines with J gene TRBJ2-3; 9 bases align to TRBD2. CDR1 and CDR2 from the germline V gene are SGHRS and YFSETQ. The CDR3 has 17 amino acids. V shed 0 bases, J shed 0 bases, and the junction held 5 bases outside the gene matches. CDR3 loop: CASSLGGLATSTDTQYF. CDR3 nucleotides: TGCGCCAGCAGCTTGGGGGGACTAGCCACAAGCACAGATACGCAGTATTTT.

Points on this clonotype: A much larger clone differs from this one at a single base, so this may be a read error. The chain recombines TRBV5-5 with TRBJ2-5; tentatively, D is TRBD1 (7 bases). CDR1 is SGHKS, CDR2 YYEKEE, per germline (reference sequence). The CDR3 is made up of 13 amino acids. This CDR3 is CARSLEGAETQYF. In DNA, the CDR3 is TGTGCCAGAAGCTTGGAGGGGGCGGAGACCCAGTACTTC.

The sample holds many counts of this clonotype. This sequence joins TRBV5-6 and TRBJ1-2; D not resolved. This CDR3 is built from 13 residues. V was pared by 2 bases and J by 2 bases, with 7 bases between. Germline V gene data show CDR1 as SGHDT and CDR2 as YYEEEE. The CDR3 nucleotides read TGTGCCAGCAGCTTCGGTTTGAACTATGGCTACACCTTC. Translating it yields CASSFGLNYGYTF.

This clonotype has only a few counts. This chain links TRBV20-1 with TRBJ2-3, with 12 positions matching TRBD2. J lost 5 bases, V lost 5 bases, and 8 bases had no gene match. CDR1 DFQATT and CDR2 SNEGSKA come from the germline V gene (reference sequence). The CDR3 sequence is 15 residues long. CDR3 bases: TGCAGTGCTCCACCTAAGACTAGCGGGAGAGATACGCAGTATTTT. Protein product: CSAPPKTSGRDTQYF.

This clonotype was observed a few times. This chain links TRBV20-1 with TRBJ2-5, with 7 positions matching TRBD2. Germline-derived CDR1 and CDR2 are DFQATT and SNEGSKA (reference sequence). V shed 0 bases and J 5 bases; nucleotides not matched to a gene: 9. CDR3 length: 15 amino acids. The CDR3 protein is CSARDPKLASETQYF. The CDR3 nucleotides are TGCAGTGCTAGAGATCCAAAACTAGCGAGTGAGACCCAGTACTTC.

This chain uses TRBV29-1 with TRBJ1-1, with D maybe TRBD1 (5 bases). The CDR3 contains 14 residues. Per germline, CDR1 SQVTM and CDR2 ANQGSEA. V lost 3 bases and J lost 3, with 14 bases in between. As DNA, the CDR3 is TGCAGCGTTGAGGGGCAGGGAAACTACACTGAAGCTTTCTTT. This codes for CSVEGQGNYTEAFF.

In this sample, this clonotype turned up a few times. J is TRBJ2-7 and V is TRBV28, with TRBD1 as a possible D gene (6 bases). The CDR3 totals 16 residues. Trimming took 6 bases from V and 5 from J, leaving 23 bases between them. The germline V gene has CDR1 MDHEN and CDR2 SYDVKM. The CDR3 DNA follows: TGTGCCAGCAGCCCATCCGGCAGGGGAGCTTTCCACGAGCAGTACTTC. Translating it yields CASSPSGRGAFHEQYF.

A few counts support this clonotype. The gene calls are TRBV20-1 and TRBJ2-2; D not certain. The CDR3 contains 13 residues. Germline V lookup: CDR1 DFQATT, CDR2 SNEGSKA (reference sequence). V lost 6 bases, J lost 5 bases, and 13 bases lay in between. CDR3 amino acids: CSALTLGTGELFF. CDR3 bases: TGCAGTGCCCTCACCCTTGGGACCGGGGAGCTGTTTTTT.

The chain recombines TRBV12-3 or TRBV12-4 with TRBJ2-7; 7 nucleotides agree with TRBD1. The length of the CDR3 is 15 residues. Losses at the gene ends were 5 bases for V and 0 bases for J; bases not matched to a gene: 7. In DNA form, the CDR3 reads TGTGCCAGCAGTACGACAGGGCTTAGCTCCTACGAGCAGTACTTC. Its protein is CASSTTGLSSYEQYF.

This clonotype was observed at least ten times. This chain joins TRBV20-1 and TRBJ1-1, with a tentative D call TRBD1 (5 bases). The V gene lost 0 bases and the J gene lost 1 base, with 18 bases spanning the gap. The CDR3 is 17 residues long. Germline CDR1 DFQATT, CDR2 SNEGSKA (reference sequence). As DNA, the CDR3 is TGCAGTGCTAGAGATCGCCGGGGGGGTTCTACGAACACTGAAGCTTTCTTT. It specifies CSARDRRGGSTNTEAFF.

Only a few counts were recorded for this clonotype. Written as DNA, the CDR3 is TGCAGTGCATATCTCAGGGGGCAGGGCAATCAGCCCCAGCATTTT. Its protein is CSAYLRGQGNQPQHF. The chain combines TRBV20-1 with TRBJ1-5; 8 nucleotides agree with TRBD1. Trimming at V came to 6 bases and at J to 2 bases, leaving 9 bases not matched to a gene. The CDR3 loop spans 15 amino acids. The germline gives CDR1 DFQATT, CDR2 SNEGSKA (reference sequence).

The V call is TRBV5-1, the J call TRBJ2-6; unclear D gene. Germline CDR1 and CDR2: SGHRS and YFSETQ. The CDR3 is 14 amino acids. Trimming left V 6 bases short and J 0 bases short, with 7 bases between. The CDR3 DNA reads as TGCGCCAGCATACCAGACTCTGGGGCCAACGTCCTGACTTTC. It specifies CASIPDSGANVLTF.

The rearrangement uses TRBV10-3 and TRBJ2-6; D ambiguous. The CDR3 extends over 17 amino acids. V was cut by 0 bases and J by 0 bases, with 9 bases left in between. Germline V CDR1 and CDR2: ENHRY, SYGVKD. CDR3 region: CAISESLSGSGANVLTF. In DNA form, the CDR3 reads TGTGCCATCAGTGAGTCGCTTTCTGGCTCTGGGGCCAACGTCCTGACTTTC.

The chain joins TRBV20-1 to TRBJ2-5; D is possibly TRBD2 (7 bases). From germline, CDR1 is DFQATT and CDR2 SNEGSKA (reference sequence). Trimming left V 0 bases short and J 4 bases short, with 18 bases between. This CDR3 spans 16 amino acids. The CDR3 loop is CSAREVGRGGGETQYF. The DNA for the CDR3 is TGCAGTGCTAGAGAGGTTGGCAGGGGAGGGGGAGAGACCCAGTACTTC.

This clonotype was counted once. V and J are TRBV5-1 and TRBJ2-1, with 14 positions matching TRBD2. V lost 3 bases, J lost 11 bases, and 7 bases stayed unmatched. This CDR3 region has 15 residues. Germline CDR1 is SGHRS and CDR2 is YFSETQ. CDR3 in amino acids: CASSWGLAGDGKQFF. CDR3 coding DNA: TGCGCCAGCAGCTGGGGACTAGCGGGAGATGGGAAGCAGTTCTTC.

This clonotype was found many times. The chain employs TRBV29-1 and TRBJ2-1; TRBD2 aligns across 9 bases. Germline CDR1 reads SQVTM; CDR2 reads ANQGSEA. Losses at the gene ends were 3 bases for V and 3 bases for J; bases not matched to a gene: 3. CDR3 size: 14 residues. The CDR3 DNA sequence: TGCAGCGTTGATTGGCGGGGGGGCTACAATGAGCAGTTCTTC. This encodes CSVDWRGGYNEQFF.